This T cell receptor (beta chain) was retrieved from a study of CDR3 diversity in severe acne. V lost 1 base, J lost 5 bases, and 13 bases lay in between. CDR1 is KGHDR and CDR2 is SFDVKD in the germline V gene. This CDR3 contains 15 residues. TCRdb redid the calling of the PCR reads with MiXCR, one entry per CDR3 protein. The data contain 65,000 to 95,000 distinct CDR3 sequences, roughly 51% of them singletons. The receptor comes from a male donor in good health, without acne. The V gene is TRBV24-1, the J gene TRBJ2-5; D gene unclear. The sample taken for sequencing was blood. CDR3 in DNA: TGTGCCACCAGTGATTTAACCACAGCCGGGGAGACCCAGTACTTC. Protein product: CATSDLTTAGETQYF.